Detailed here is one TCR beta chain. This entry comes from a study of blood T cell repertoires in COVID-19. The table came from immunoSEQ multiplex PCR; TCRdb's copy has only in-frame clones and leaves some out. The data show approximately 54,000 clones, approximately 90% seen once. V lost 3 bases, J lost 2 bases, and 16 bases stayed unmatched. The CDR3 is 19 residues long. Looked up from germline, CDR1 is SGHVS and CDR2 is FNYEAQ. Sample: peripheral blood. The chain links TRBV7-6 to TRBJ2-3; TRBD2 matches 8 bases. The TCR sequence derives from a man in his fifties with acute or convalescent COVID-19. Here the CDR3 reads CASSLLPRGGRGDTDTQYF. The DNA for the CDR3 is TGTGCCAGCAGCTTGTTACCTCGGGGCGGGCGGGGGGACACAGATACGCAGTATTTT.